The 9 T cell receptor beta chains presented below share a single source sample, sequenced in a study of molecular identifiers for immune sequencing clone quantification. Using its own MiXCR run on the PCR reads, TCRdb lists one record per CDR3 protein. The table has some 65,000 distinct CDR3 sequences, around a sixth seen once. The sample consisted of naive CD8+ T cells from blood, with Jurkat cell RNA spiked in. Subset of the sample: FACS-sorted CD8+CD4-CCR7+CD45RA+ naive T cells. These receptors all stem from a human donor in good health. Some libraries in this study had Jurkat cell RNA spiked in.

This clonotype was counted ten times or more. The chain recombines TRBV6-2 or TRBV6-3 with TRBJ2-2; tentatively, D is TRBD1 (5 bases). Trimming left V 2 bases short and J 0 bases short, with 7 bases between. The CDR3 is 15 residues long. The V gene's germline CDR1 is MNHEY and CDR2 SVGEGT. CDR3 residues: CASSYPGSNTGELFF. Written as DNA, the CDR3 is TGTGCCAGCAGTTACCCAGGGTCGAACACCGGGGAGCTGTTTTTT.

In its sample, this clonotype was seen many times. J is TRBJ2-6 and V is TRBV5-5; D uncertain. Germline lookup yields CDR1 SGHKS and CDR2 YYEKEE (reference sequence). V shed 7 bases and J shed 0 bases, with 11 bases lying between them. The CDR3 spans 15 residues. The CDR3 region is CASVRVPSGANVLTF. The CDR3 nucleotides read TGTGCCAGCGTTCGCGTGCCCTCTGGGGCCAACGTCCTGACTTTC.

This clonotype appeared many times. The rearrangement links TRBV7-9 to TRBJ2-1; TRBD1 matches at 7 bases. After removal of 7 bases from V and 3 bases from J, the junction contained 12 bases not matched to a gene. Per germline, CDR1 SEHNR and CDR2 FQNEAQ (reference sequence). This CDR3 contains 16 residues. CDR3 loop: CASTDPLWDSYNEQFF. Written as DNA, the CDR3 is TGTGCCAGCACCGACCCCCTGTGGGACAGCTACAATGAGCAGTTCTTC.

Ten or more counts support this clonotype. The DNA of the CDR3 is TGTGCCAGCACTCATGGTTCTCAGCCCCAGCATTTT. It is translated as CASTHGSQPQHF. The chain is built from TRBV12-3 or TRBV12-4 and TRBJ1-5; D is unclear. The V and J ends lost 7 bases and 6 bases respectively, with 10 bases between them. The CDR3 contains 12 residues.

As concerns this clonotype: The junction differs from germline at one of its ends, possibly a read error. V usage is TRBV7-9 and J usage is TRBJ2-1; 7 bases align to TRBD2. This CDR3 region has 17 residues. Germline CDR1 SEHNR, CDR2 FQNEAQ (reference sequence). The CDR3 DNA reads TGTGCCAGCAGCTTAGGAGGAGCGGGGCCCAAATACAATGAGCAGCTCTTC. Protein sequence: CASSLGGAGPKYNEQLF.

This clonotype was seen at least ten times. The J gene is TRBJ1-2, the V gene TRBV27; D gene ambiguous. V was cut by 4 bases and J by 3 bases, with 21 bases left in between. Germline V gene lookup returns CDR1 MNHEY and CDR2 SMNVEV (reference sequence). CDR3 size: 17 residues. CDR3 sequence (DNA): TGTGCCAGCAGTTCCCGGCCCGGGCCCCCGGACCACTATGGCTACACCTTC. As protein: CASSSRPGPPDHYGYTF.

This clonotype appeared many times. The CDR3 DNA follows: TGTGCCAGCAGTGAATATCACGGAACCTACGAGCAGTACTTC. It is translated as CASSEYHGTYEQYF. The V gene is TRBV25-1, the J gene TRBJ2-7, with no clear D. V gave up 0 bases and J gave up 2 bases, with 8 bases separating them. This CDR3 has 14 residues. CDR1 and CDR2 from the germline V gene are MGHDK and SYGVNS.

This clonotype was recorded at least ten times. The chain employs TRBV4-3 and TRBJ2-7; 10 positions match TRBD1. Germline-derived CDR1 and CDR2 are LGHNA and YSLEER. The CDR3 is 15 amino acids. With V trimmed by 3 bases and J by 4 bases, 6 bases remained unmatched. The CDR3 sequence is CASSQTTGGRYEQYF. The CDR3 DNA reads TGCGCCAGCAGCCAGACGACAGGGGGCCGGTACGAGCAGTACTTC.

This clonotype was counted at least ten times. DNA of the CDR3: TGTGCCAGCAGTCGACGCTACGAGCGGCCCACAGATACGCAGTATTTT. Translating it yields CASSRRYERPTDTQYF. This sequence joins TRBV6-5 and TRBJ2-3, with a weak D call TRBD2 (5 bases). Germline values: CDR1 MNHEY, CDR2 SVGAGI. The CDR3 extends over 16 amino acids. V lost 5 bases and J lost 2, with 17 bases in between.